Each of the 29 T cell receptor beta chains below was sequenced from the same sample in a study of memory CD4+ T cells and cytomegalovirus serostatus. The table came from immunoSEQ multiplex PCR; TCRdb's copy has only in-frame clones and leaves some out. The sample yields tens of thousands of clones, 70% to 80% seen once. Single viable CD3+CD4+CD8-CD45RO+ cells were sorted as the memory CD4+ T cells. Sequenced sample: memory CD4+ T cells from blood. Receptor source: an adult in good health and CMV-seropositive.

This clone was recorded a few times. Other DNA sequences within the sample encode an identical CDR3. The CDR3: CASSLWTGLGGTEAFF. DNA for the CDR3: TGTGCCAGCAGCCTCTGGACGGGGTTGGGGGGTACTGAAGCTTTCTTT. The chain uses TRBV14 and TRBJ1-1; D might be TRBD1 (5 bases). The ends were cut back, 4 bases at V and 5 bases at J, with 20 bases in the middle. The CDR3 extends over 16 amino acids. CDR1 is SGHDN, CDR2 FVKESK, per germline.

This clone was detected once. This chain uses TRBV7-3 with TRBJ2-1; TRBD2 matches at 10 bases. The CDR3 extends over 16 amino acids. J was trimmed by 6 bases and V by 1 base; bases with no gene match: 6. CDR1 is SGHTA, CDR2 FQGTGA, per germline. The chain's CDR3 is CASSLIQREGPNEQFF. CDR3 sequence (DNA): TGTGCCAGCAGCTTAATTCAGCGGGAGGGCCCCAATGAGCAGTTCTTC.

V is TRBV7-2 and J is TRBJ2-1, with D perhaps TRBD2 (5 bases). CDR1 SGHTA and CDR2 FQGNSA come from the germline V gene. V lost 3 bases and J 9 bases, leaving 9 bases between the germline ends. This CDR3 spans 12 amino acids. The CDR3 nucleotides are TGTGCCAGCAGCTTCTGGAGGAGTGAGCAGTTCTTC. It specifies CASSFWRSEQFF.

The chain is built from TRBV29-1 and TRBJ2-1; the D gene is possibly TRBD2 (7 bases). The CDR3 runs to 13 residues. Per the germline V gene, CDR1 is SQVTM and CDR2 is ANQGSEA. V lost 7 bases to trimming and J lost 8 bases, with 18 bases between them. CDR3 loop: CSGGGGPGYEQFF. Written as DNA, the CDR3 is TGCAGCGGGGGAGGGGGGCCAGGGTATGAGCAGTTCTTC.

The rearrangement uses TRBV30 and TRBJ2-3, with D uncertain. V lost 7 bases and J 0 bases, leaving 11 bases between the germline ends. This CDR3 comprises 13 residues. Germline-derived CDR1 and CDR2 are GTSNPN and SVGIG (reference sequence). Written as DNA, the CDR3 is TGTGCCTCGTCCCTCGGGAGCACAGATACGCAGTATTTT. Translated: CASSLGSTDTQYF.

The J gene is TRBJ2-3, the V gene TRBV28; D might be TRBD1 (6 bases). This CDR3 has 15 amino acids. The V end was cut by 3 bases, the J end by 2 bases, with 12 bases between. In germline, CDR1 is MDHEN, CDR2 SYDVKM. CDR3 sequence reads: CASSFGQGITDTQYF. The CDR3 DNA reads TGTGCCAGCAGTTTCGGGCAGGGGATCACAGATACGCAGTATTTT.

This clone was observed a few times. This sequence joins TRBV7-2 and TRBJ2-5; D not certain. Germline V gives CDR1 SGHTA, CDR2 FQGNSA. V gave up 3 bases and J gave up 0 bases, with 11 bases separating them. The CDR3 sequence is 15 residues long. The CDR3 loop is CASSFQGGYQETQYF. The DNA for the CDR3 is TGTGCCAGCAGCTTCCAAGGCGGTTACCAAGAGACCCAGTACTTC.

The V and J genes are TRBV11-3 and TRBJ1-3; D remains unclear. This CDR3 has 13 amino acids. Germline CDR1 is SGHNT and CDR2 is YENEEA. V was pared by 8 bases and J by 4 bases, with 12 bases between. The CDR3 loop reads CASSNTGGNTIYF. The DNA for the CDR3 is TGTGCCAGCTCGAATACCGGAGGAAACACCATATATTTT.

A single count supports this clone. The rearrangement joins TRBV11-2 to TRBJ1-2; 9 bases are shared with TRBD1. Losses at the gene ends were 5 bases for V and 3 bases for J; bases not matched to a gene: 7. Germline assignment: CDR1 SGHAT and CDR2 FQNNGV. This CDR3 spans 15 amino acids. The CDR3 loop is CASSTRQGEDYGYTF. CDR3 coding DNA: TGTGCCAGCAGCACTCGACAGGGGGAGGACTATGGCTACACCTTC.

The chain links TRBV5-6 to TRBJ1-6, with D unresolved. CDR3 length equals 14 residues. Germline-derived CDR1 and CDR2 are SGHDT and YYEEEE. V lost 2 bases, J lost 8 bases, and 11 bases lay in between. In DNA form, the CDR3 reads TGTGCCAGCAGCTTACATGGGCGGCATTCACCCCTCCACTTT. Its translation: CASSLHGRHSPLHF.

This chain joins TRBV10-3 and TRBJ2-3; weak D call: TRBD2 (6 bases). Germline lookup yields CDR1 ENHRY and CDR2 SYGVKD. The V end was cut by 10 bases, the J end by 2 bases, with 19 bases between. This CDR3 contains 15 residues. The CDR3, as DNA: TGTGCCACCACGAATTCTCGGGGGAACACAGATACGCAGTATTTT. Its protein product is CATTNSRGNTDTQYF.

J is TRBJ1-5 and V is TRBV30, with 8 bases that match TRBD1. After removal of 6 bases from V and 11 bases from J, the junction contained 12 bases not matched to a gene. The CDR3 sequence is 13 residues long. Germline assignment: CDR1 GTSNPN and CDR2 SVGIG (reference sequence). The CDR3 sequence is CACLRDRQSAQHF. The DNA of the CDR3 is TGTGCCTGCCTTCGGGACAGGCAATCAGCCCAGCATTTT.

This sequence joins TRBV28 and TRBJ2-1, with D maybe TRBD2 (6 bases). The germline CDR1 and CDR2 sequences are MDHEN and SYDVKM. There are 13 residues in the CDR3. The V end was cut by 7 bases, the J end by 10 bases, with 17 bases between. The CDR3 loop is CASKRVTRGEQFF. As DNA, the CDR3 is TGTGCCAGCAAAAGGGTCACCCGGGGGGAGCAGTTCTTC.

CDR3 nucleotides: TGTGCCAGCAGTCCTTCGGAGGCGCGGAGGAGCAATCAGCCCCAGCATTTT. Translating it yields CASSPSEARRSNQPQHF. This rearrangement joins TRBV28 to TRBJ1-5; D gene ambiguous. In germline, CDR1 is MDHEN, CDR2 SYDVKM. The CDR3 contains 17 residues. With 5 bases removed from V and 1 base from J, the gap between germline ends came to 18 bases.

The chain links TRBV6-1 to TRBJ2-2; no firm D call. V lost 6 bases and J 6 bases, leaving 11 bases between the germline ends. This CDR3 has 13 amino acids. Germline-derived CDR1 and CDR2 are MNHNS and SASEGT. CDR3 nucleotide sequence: TGTGCCAGCAGCGACCTTACCGCCGGGGAGCTGTTTTTT. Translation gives CASSDLTAGELFF.

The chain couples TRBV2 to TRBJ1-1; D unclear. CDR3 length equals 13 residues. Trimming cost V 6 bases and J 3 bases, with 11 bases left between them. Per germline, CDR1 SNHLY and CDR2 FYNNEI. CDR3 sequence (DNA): TGTGCCAGCAGCCTAAATCGAGACACTGAAGCTTTCTTT. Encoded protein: CASSLNRDTEAFF.

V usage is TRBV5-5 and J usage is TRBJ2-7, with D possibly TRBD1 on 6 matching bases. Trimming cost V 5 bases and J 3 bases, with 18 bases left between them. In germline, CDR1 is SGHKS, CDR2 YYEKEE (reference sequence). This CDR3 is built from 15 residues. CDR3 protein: CASSLKPGHYYEQYF. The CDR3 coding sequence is TGTGCCAGCAGTTTGAAGCCGGGACACTACTACGAGCAGTACTTC.

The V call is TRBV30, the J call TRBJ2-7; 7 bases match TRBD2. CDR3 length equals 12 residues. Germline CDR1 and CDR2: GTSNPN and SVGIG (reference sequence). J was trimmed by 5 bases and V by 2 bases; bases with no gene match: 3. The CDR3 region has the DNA TGTGCCTGGAGTTTGGGGGGGGACGAGCAGTACTTC. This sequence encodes CAWSLGGDEQYF.

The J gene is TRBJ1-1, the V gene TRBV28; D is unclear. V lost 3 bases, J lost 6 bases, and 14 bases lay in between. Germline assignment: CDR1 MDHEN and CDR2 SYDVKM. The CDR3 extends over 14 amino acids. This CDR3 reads CASSFRVPVAEAFF. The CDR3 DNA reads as TGTGCCAGCAGTTTTCGTGTCCCGGTCGCTGAAGCTTTCTTT.

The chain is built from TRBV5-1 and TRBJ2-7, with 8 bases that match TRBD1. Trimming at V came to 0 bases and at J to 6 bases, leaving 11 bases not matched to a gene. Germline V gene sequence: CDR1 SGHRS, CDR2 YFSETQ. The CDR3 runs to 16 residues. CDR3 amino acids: CASSLGGQVRPREQYF. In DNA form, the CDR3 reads TGCGCCAGCAGCTTGGGGGGACAGGTGCGACCTCGCGAGCAGTACTTC.

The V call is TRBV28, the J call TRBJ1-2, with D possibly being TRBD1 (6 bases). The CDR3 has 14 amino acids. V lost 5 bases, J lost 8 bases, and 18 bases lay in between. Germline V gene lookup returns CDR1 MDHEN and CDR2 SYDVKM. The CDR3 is CASSLSGGGLGYTF. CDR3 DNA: TGTGCCAGCAGTCTATCGGGAGGGGGTTTGGGCTACACCTTC.

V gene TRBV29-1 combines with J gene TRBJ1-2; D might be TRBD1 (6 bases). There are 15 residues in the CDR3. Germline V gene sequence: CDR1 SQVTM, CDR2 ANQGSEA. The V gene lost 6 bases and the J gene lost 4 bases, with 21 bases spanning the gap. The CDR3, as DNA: TGCAGCGTCGATAGGGAGCGGACAGATAGCTATGGCTACACCTTC. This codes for CSVDRERTDSYGYTF.

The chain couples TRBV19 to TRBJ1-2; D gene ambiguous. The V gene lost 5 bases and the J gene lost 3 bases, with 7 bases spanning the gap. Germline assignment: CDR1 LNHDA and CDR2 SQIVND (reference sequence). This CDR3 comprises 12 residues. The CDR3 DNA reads TGTGCCAGTAGTTTTGCGGACTATGGCTACACCTTC. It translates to CASSFADYGYTF. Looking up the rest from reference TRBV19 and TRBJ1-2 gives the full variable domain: DGGITQSPKYLFRKEGQNVTLSCEQNLNHDAMYWYRQDPGQGLRLIYYSQIVNDFQKGDIAEGYSVSREKKESFPLTVTSAQKNPTAFYLCASSFADYGYTFGSGTRLTVV.

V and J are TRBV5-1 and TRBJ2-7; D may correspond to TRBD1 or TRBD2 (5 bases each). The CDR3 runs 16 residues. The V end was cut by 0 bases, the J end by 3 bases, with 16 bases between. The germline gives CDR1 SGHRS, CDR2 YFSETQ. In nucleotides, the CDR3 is TGCGCCAGCAGCTTGGCCGGGGACCCCCCTCTCTACGAGCAGTACTTC. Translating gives CASSLAGDPPLYEQYF.

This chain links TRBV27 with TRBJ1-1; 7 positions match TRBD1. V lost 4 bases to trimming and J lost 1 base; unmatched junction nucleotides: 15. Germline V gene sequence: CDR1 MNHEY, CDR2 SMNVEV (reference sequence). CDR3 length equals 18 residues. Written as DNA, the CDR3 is TGTGCCAGCAGTTCCAAATACTTGGGACAGATGCAGAACACTGAAGCTTTCTTT. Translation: CASSSKYLGQMQNTEAFF.

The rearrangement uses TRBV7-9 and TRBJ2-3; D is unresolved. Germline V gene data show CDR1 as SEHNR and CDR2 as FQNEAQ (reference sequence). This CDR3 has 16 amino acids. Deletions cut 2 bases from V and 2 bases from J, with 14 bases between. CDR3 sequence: CASSLSLTVDTDTQYF. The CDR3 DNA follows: TGTGCCAGCAGCTTATCGTTAACCGTGGACACAGATACGCAGTATTTT. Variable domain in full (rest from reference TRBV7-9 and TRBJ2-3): DTGVSQNPRHKITKRGQNVTFRCDPISEHNRLYWYRQTLGQGPEFLTYFQNEAQLEKSRLLSDRFSAERPKGSFSTLEIQRTEQGDSAMYLCASSLSLTVDTDTQYFGPGTRLTVL.

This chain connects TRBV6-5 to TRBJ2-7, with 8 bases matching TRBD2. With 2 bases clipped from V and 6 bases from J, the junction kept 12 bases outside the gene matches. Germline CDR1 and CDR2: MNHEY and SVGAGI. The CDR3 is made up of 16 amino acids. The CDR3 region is CASSYGPAAGETEQYF. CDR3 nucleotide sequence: TGTGCCAGCAGTTACGGCCCAGCAGCGGGAGAGACCGAGCAGTACTTC.

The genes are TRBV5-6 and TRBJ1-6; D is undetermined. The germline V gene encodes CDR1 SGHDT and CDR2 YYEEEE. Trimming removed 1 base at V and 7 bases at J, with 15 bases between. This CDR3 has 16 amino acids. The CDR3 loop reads CASSLLQAGGNSPLHF. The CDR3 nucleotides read TGTGCCAGCAGCTTGCTTCAGGCGGGTGGAAATTCACCCCTCCACTTT.

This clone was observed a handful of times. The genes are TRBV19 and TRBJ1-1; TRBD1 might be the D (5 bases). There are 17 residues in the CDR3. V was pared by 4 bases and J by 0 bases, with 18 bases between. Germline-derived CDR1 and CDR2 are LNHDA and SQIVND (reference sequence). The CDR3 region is CASSTHSLAGLNTEAFF. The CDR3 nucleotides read TGTGCCAGTAGTACCCACAGCTTAGCGGGACTGAACACTGAAGCTTTCTTT. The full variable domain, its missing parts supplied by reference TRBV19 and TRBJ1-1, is DGGITQSPKYLFRKEGQNVTLSCEQNLNHDAMYWYRQDPGQGLRLIYYSQIVNDFQKGDIAEGYSVSREKKESFPLTVTSAQKNPTAFYLCASSTHSLAGLNTEAFFGQGTRLTVV.